The clone carrying this T cell receptor (beta chain) was counted between two and nine times. Produced via immunoSEQ multiplex PCR; TCRdb's table is partial and in-frame only. The sample shows 88,000 or so clones, around 79% of them seen only once. Between the trimmed V and J ends, which lost 4 bases and 5 bases, there was a span of 16 bases. Germline assignment: CDR1 SGDLS and CDR2 YYNGEE. The length of the CDR3 is 14 residues. These data belong to a study of blood T cell repertoires in COVID-19. Sequencing was performed on peripheral blood. This clonotype originated in a human donor in a cohort sampled during active COVID-19. The gene calls are TRBV9 and TRBJ2-7; D perhaps matches TRBD1 (5 bases). The CDR3: CASSTTGVLDEQYF. CDR3 nucleotides: TGTGCCAGCAGCACTACAGGTGTCTTAGACGAGCAGTACTTC.